Listed here is a single T cell receptor (beta chain). Its antigen remains unknown. The sample is drawn from a study of shared clonotypes between healthy human individuals. For the study at large: Three plates were used per donor for CD4 naive, three for CD4 memory, two for CD8 naive and one for CD8 memory. General study findings and limits: The authors sampled blood alone, and tissue repertoires likely differ. Some clonotypes were shared by all four sorted-subset donors, while others were not shared. The non-shared ones had lower generation probabilities than the shared ones. Rarefaction curves obtained for sorted subsets showed sequencing incomplete despite large depth.

Produced via immunoSEQ multiplex PCR; TCRdb's table is partial and in-frame only. The sample lists 2 million to 2.5 million clones; approximately 94% were seen once. This CDR3 region has 13 residues. Per germline, CDR1 LNHDA and CDR2 SQIVND (reference sequence). Trimming removed 9 bases from V and 5 bases from J, with 14 bases in between. The source is a man between 18 and 29 years old in good health. The V and J genes are TRBV19 and TRBJ1-5; D not resolved. Sequenced sample: naive CD4+ T cells sorted from blood. The subset is: CD45RA+ positively selected. Written as DNA, the CDR3 is TGTGCCAGCAGACACCGCGCGGATCAGCCCCAGCATTTT. It translates to CASRHRADQPQHF.